Sequencing of this T cell receptor beta chain was carried out in a study of blood T cell repertoires in COVID-19. Overall study: Acute-phase and convalescent COVID-19 samples originated in the United States, Italy and Spain.

CDR1 is MNHNS, CDR2 SASEGT, per germline. The CDR3 is made up of 13 amino acids. Trimming cost V 3 bases and J 5 bases; bases outside gene matches: 4. This table comes from immunoSEQ multiplex PCR, and its TCRdb copy is limited to in-frame clones, with some not included. The data show some 300,000 clones, with 90% seen just once and roughly 1% held by the top ten. This clone has just a few counts. The sequenced sample was peripheral blood. This clonotype was obtained from a woman between 35 and 50 years old with COVID-19, enrolled during active disease. The genes are TRBV6-1 and TRBJ2-7; TRBD1 agrees at 7 bases. This CDR3 is CASSEVRGNEQYF. CDR3 nucleotide sequence: TGTGCCAGCAGTGAGGTCAGGGGGAACGAGCAGTACTTC.